This T cell receptor (beta chain) originates from a study of CD8+ T cells in alopecia areata. Background on the study: Treatment of the treated patients consisted of oral tofacitinib, 5 to 10 mg twice daily.

Trimming took off 4 bases at V and 2 bases at J, with 11 bases between the two ends. CDR3 size: 14 residues. Per the germline V gene, CDR1 is PRHDT and CDR2 is FYEKMQ (reference sequence). Extraction of RNA preceded its reverse transcription into cDNA, which served as the sequencing template. TCRdb's table, derived via immunoSEQ multiplex PCR, lists solely in-frame clones and lacks some. The sample holds 160,000 or so clones, around 64% seen once. The source material was CD8+ T cells sorted from blood, sampled at week 0. The chain is built from TRBV13 and TRBJ2-5; D is perhaps TRBD1 (5 bases). The sequence came from a human donor with alopecia areata. The CDR3 DNA follows: TGTGCCAGCAGCTCAGGACACCCACAAGAGACCCAGTACTTC. It codes for CASSSGHPQETQYF.